This T cell receptor (beta chain) derives from a study of blood T cells in healthy people across ages. This CDR3 spans 15 amino acids. Unmatched junction bases numbered 8, after V lost 5 bases and J lost 3 bases. Study-wide results and caveats: Relative to aged donors, long-lived donors carried more naive CD4+ cells and displayed higher diversity.

Primed by a sample-barcoded 5' primer and a J-beta primer mix, a second PCR proceeded for 7 to 11 cycles. TCRdb used MiXCR to reprocess the 5' RACE reads, holding one entry per CDR3 protein. The data contain about 1.1 million distinct CDR3 sequences, 35% to 40% of them singletons. This clonotype was found a few times. What it recognizes is unknown. The chain recombines TRBV12-3 or TRBV12-4 with TRBJ2-3; TRBD2 matches 7 bases. Sequenced material: blood. This receptor was taken from a man between 18 and 29 years old in good health. This CDR3 is CASSTLGGRTDTQYF. CDR3 DNA sequence: TGTGCCAGCAGTACACTGGGGGGGAGAACAGATACGCAGTATTTT.